The 27 T cell receptor beta chains given below trace back to one sample, sequenced in a study of T cell repertoires in cytomegalovirus infection. No antigen has been assigned to these receptors. One entry per CDR3 protein, called by TCRdb with MiXCR from the reads. The sample gives about 570,000 distinct CDR3 sequences, around 40% of which show up once; 48% is in the top ten. Source: cultured PBMCs, taken from culture after CMV antigen stimulation. These receptors came from a human donor in good health (CMV status not recorded). Some clones in this sample may be carry-over from other donors' samples.

The chain combines TRBV6-8 with TRBJ2-5; a weak D match, TRBD1 (6 bases). The length of the CDR3 is 14 residues. Trimming cost V 5 bases and J 6 bases, with 16 bases left between them. The germline V gene has CDR1 MNHGY and CDR2 SAAAGT. CDR3 sequence (DNA): TGTGCCAGCAGTCAAACAGGGTTGGAAAAGACCCAGTACTTC. Its protein is CASSQTGLEKTQYF.

This chain uses TRBV7-9 with TRBJ1-1; D is unclear. The CDR3 runs to 14 residues. Per germline, CDR1 SEHNR and CDR2 FQNEAQ (reference sequence). With 1 base removed from V and 7 bases from J, the gap between germline ends came to 13 bases. The CDR3: CASSLGPDSIEAFF. In nucleotides, the CDR3 is TGTGCCAGCAGCTTAGGTCCAGATTCTATTGAAGCTTTCTTT.

This clonotype was recorded a few times. The J gene is TRBJ2-7, the V gene TRBV6-2 or TRBV6-3; 14 bases line up with TRBD2. The CDR3 is made up of 15 amino acids. Per the germline V gene, CDR1 is MNHEY and CDR2 is SVGEGT. V lost 5 bases and J lost 4; bases outside the gene matches: 4. CDR3 region: CASSGTSGRYYEQYF. In DNA, the CDR3 is TGTGCCAGCAGTGGGACTAGCGGGAGATATTACGAGCAGTACTTC.

The chain uses TRBV12-3 or TRBV12-4 and TRBJ1-5; 9 bases align to TRBD1. J gave up 4 bases and V 6 bases, and 7 bases lay outside the gene matches. This CDR3 has 15 residues. CDR3 loop: CASRSGTGRNQPQHF. CDR3 nucleotides: TGTGCCAGCAGATCCGGGACAGGGCGTAATCAGCCCCAGCATTTT.

This clonotype turned up a few times. The chain joins TRBV7-2 to TRBJ2-2, with 7 bases identical to TRBD1. With V trimmed by 6 bases and J by 4 bases, 11 bases remained unmatched. Germline V gene lookup returns CDR1 SGHTA and CDR2 FQGNSA. CDR3 length equals 16 residues. Here the CDR3 DNA reads TGTGCCAGCAGACCCCAGGGACAGTCTTTCACCGGGGAGCTGTTTTTT. As protein: CASRPQGQSFTGELFF.

The V call is TRBV7-2, the J call TRBJ2-1, with D possibly matching TRBD2 (7 bases). The CDR3 covers 16 residues. Trimming left V 5 bases short and J 6 bases short, with 20 bases between. Germline V gives CDR1 SGHTA, CDR2 FQGNSA. The CDR3 nucleotides read TGTGCCAGCAGCCCGAGGGGAGGGGGGGGATCCAATGAGCAGTTCTTC. Translating it yields CASSPRGGGGSNEQFF.

The J gene is TRBJ2-7, the V gene TRBV4-1; D perhaps matches TRBD1 (6 bases). The length of the CDR3 is 15 residues. The V and J ends lost 1 base and 1 base respectively, with 11 bases between them. Germline loops: CDR1 MGHRA, CDR2 YSYEKL. The chain's CDR3 is CASSQVGRGSYEQYF. Here the CDR3 DNA reads TGCGCCAGCAGCCAAGTAGGCAGGGGTTCCTACGAGCAGTACTTC.

The chain is built from TRBV19 and TRBJ1-4; D unresolved. CDR1 and CDR2 from the germline V gene are LNHDA and SQIVND (reference sequence). V dropped 2 bases and J dropped 7 bases, with 11 bases sitting between them. This CDR3 is built from 14 residues. In DNA, the CDR3 is TGTGCCAGTAGTATAATCGCGGGTACTGAAAAACTGTTTTTT. It encodes CASSIIAGTEKLFF. The whole variable domain, remainder taken from reference TRBV19 and TRBJ1-4, is DGGITQSPKYLFRKEGQNVTLSCEQNLNHDAMYWYRQDPGQGLRLIYYSQIVNDFQKGDIAEGYSVSREKKESFPLTVTSAQKNPTAFYLCASSIIAGTEKLFFGSGTQLSVL.

V and J are TRBV6-1 and TRBJ2-5; 9 nucleotides line up with TRBD2. After removal of 10 bases from V and 12 bases from J, the junction contained 15 bases not matched to a gene. The CDR3 length is 13 residues. Germline-derived CDR1 and CDR2 are MNHNS and SASEGT. CDR3 bases: TGTGCCACGAGAGGGGCTAGCGGGGTTCCTGAGTACTTC. This encodes CATRGASGVPEYF.

This clonotype was seen at least ten times. The rearrangement joins TRBV7-2 to TRBJ1-1; D uncertain. Trimming stripped 5 bases from V and 3 bases from J, with 13 bases between. In germline, CDR1 is SGHTA, CDR2 FQGNSA. The CDR3 runs to 14 residues. CDR3: CASSPLLRDTEAFF. CDR3 coding DNA: TGTGCCAGCAGCCCCCTACTTCGGGACACTGAAGCTTTCTTT.

The CDR3, as DNA: TGTGCCAGCAGTTTAATCGGGAGCGGTCCCTACGAGCAGTACTTC. Residues: CASSLIGSGPYEQYF. This chain links TRBV12-3 or TRBV12-4 with TRBJ2-7; D is possibly TRBD2 (6 bases). V lost 2 bases and J 2 bases, leaving 13 bases between the germline ends. CDR3 length equals 15 residues.

The sample holds a few counts of this clonotype. This rearrangement joins TRBV19 to TRBJ1-2; the match to TRBD1 covers 8 bases. Germline-derived CDR1 and CDR2 are LNHDA and SQIVND (reference sequence). There are 13 residues in the CDR3. Germline trimming cut 4 bases from V and 8 bases from J; bases unmatched to any gene: 6. The CDR3 loop is CASSTTGQGGYTF. CDR3 DNA sequence: TGTGCCAGTAGTACTACCGGACAGGGAGGCTACACCTTC.

The V and J genes are TRBV27 and TRBJ1-4; 10 bases align to TRBD1. This CDR3 has 14 amino acids. The V gene's germline CDR1 is MNHEY and CDR2 SMNVEV (reference sequence). V shed 6 bases, J shed 7 bases, and the junction held 5 bases outside the gene matches. CDR3 amino acids: CASRATGGSEKLFF. DNA for the CDR3: TGTGCCAGCAGGGCGACAGGGGGCAGTGAAAAACTGTTTTTT.

This clonotype was counted a few times. V is TRBV7-9 and J is TRBJ1-3; 9 nucleotides match TRBD1. Trimming at V came to 4 bases and at J to 0 bases, leaving 22 bases not matched to a gene. The CDR3 length is 22 residues. CDR1 is SEHNR and CDR2 is FQNEAQ in the germline V gene (reference sequence). CDR3 bases: TGTGCCAGCAGCTCCAAGATCGGACAGGGGAACAATAAAGACCCCTCTGGAAACACCATATATTTT. It encodes CASSSKIGQGNNKDPSGNTIYF.

V is TRBV19 and J is TRBJ2-6, with 7 bases lining up with TRBD1. Germline-derived CDR1 and CDR2 are LNHDA and SQIVND (reference sequence). CDR3 length: 17 amino acids. V lost 3 bases and J lost 3; bases outside the gene matches: 8. CDR3 residues: CASSIKTGSLGANVLTF. The DNA for the CDR3 is TGTGCCAGTAGTATCAAGACAGGGAGCCTTGGGGCCAACGTCCTGACTTTC.

In this sample, this clonotype turned up a few times. The gene calls are TRBV7-9 and TRBJ2-7; 8 nucleotides match TRBD1. Germline lookup yields CDR1 SEHNR and CDR2 FQNEAQ (reference sequence). J was trimmed by 0 bases and V by 5 bases; bases with no gene match: 6. This CDR3 region has 15 residues. CDR3: CASSHDRGSSYEQYF. The CDR3 DNA reads TGTGCCAGCAGCCACGACAGGGGAAGCTCCTACGAGCAGTACTTC.

This clonotype has only a few counts. V gene TRBV4-1 combines with J gene TRBJ2-5; D is uncertain. The length of the CDR3 is 15 residues. Germline CDR1 is MGHRA and CDR2 is YSYEKL. The V end was cut by 3 bases, the J end by 5 bases, with 16 bases between. The CDR3 is CASSQGKALGETQYF. The CDR3 DNA is TGCGCCAGCAGCCAGGGGAAGGCCCTTGGGGAGACCCAGTACTTC.

This chain uses TRBV6-1 with TRBJ1-1; 7 bases agree with TRBD1. The CDR3 runs 15 residues. J lost 0 bases, V lost 4 bases, and 5 bases had no gene match. Germline V gene sequence: CDR1 MNHNS, CDR2 SASEGT. The CDR3 bases are TGTGCCAGCAGTGCCCAGGGGGGCATGAACACTGAAGCTTTCTTT. Translating gives CASSAQGGMNTEAFF.

V and J are TRBV6-1 and TRBJ1-5; 12 bases line up with TRBD1. Germline V gene data show CDR1 as MNHNS and CDR2 as SASEGT. The CDR3 covers 17 residues. The junction had 7 bases not matched to a gene; V was cut back by 4 bases and J by 3 bases. CDR3 DNA: TGTGCCAGCAGTGGGTTCTGGGACAGGGGGCTCAATCAGCCCCAGCATTTT. This gives the protein CASSGFWDRGLNQPQHF.

This sequence joins TRBV4-1 and TRBJ2-1, with D maybe TRBD1 (6 bases). The germline CDR1 and CDR2 sequences are MGHRA and YSYEKL. This CDR3 comprises 15 residues. With 5 bases removed from V and 12 bases from J, the gap between germline ends came to 23 bases. The chain's CDR3 is CASSELGQKRRRQFF. The CDR3 region has the DNA TGCGCCAGCAGCGAACTTGGACAGAAAAGGAGGAGGCAGTTCTTC.

The rearrangement uses TRBV2 and TRBJ1-5, with D unclear. The V and J ends lost 4 bases and 7 bases respectively, with 11 bases between them. CDR1 and CDR2 from the germline V gene are SNHLY and FYNNEI. This CDR3 has 13 residues. CDR3 bases: TGTGCCAGCAGTGGGCCCTCTGTCCAGCCCCAGCATTTT. Protein sequence: CASSGPSVQPQHF. The whole variable domain, filled in from reference TRBV2 and TRBJ1-5, reads EPEVTQTPSHQVTQMGQEVILRCVPISNHLYFYWYRQILGQKVEFLVSFYNNEISEKSEIFDDQFSVERPDGSNFTLKIRSTKLEDSAMYFCASSGPSVQPQHFGDGTRLSIL.

The chain carries TRBV11-2 and TRBJ2-7; D is uncertain. This CDR3 comprises 12 residues. From germline, CDR1 is SGHAT and CDR2 FQNNGV. The V end lost 0 bases, the J end lost 5 bases, and 5 bases lay between the germline ends. The DNA of the CDR3 is TGTGCCAGCAGCTTAGAGAGTAACGAGCAGTACTTC. Protein: CASSLESNEQYF.

This chain uses TRBV6-6 with TRBJ1-5, with D possibly being TRBD1 (6 bases). CDR3 length equals 17 residues. Looked up from germline, CDR1 is MNHNY and CDR2 is SVGAGI (reference sequence). The V gene lost 2 bases and the J gene lost 0 bases, with 14 bases spanning the gap. CDR3 in amino acids: CASSYAGTHYSNQPQHF. The CDR3 DNA follows: TGTGCCAGCAGTTACGCAGGGACACACTATAGCAATCAGCCCCAGCATTTT.

The chain recombines TRBV7-2 with TRBJ2-3, with D hard to call. The CDR3 is 13 residues long. V lost 2 bases and J lost 5, with 8 bases in between. Germline CDR1 and CDR2: SGHTA and FQGNSA. This chain's CDR3 is CASSLNPGDTQYF. CDR3 bases: TGTGCCAGCAGCTTAAATCCGGGAGATACGCAGTATTTT.

A few counts support this clonotype. The chain is built from TRBV12-3 or TRBV12-4 and TRBJ2-5; D is possibly TRBD2 (6 bases). The V gene lost 3 bases and the J gene lost 5 bases, with 13 bases spanning the gap. There are 14 residues in the CDR3. Here the CDR3 DNA reads TGTGCCAGCAGTTTGACCGGGAGCCGGGAGACCCAGTACTTC. Translating gives CASSLTGSRETQYF.

This clonotype was seen once. V and J are TRBV29-1 and TRBJ1-1; D uncertain. The CDR3 has 12 residues. The germline V gene has CDR1 SQVTM and CDR2 ANQGSEA. Deletions cut 4 bases from V and 6 bases from J, with 12 bases between. CDR3 residues: CSVVGNNAEAFF. The DNA of the CDR3 is TGCAGCGTTGTGGGAAATAATGCTGAAGCTTTCTTT.

The chain uses TRBV12-5 and TRBJ1-5; a weak D match, TRBD1 (5 bases). Trimming left V 4 bases short and J 3 bases short, with 16 bases between. This CDR3 contains 16 residues. The germline gives CDR1 LGHNT, CDR2 FRNRAP. CDR3 DNA sequence: TGTGCTAGTGGTTCATCCTCTGGGGGATCCAATCAGCCCCAGCATTTT. Translated, it gives CASGSSSGGSNQPQHF.